Below, 22 T cell receptor beta chains from the same sample are listed, as sequenced in a study of blood T cells in healthy people across ages. A sample-barcoded 5' primer and a J-beta primer mix were used in a second PCR of about 7 to 11 cycles. TCRdb reanalysed the 5' RACE reads using MiXCR and keeps one entry per CDR3 protein. The sample contains fewer than 2 million distinct CDR3 sequences, 30% to 40% of which appear only once. Sequenced material: blood. All receptors derive from a human donor in good health.

Note on this clonotype: The CDR3 does not end in the conserved phenylalanine or tryptophan, so this is likely a read error. This chain joins TRBV12-3 or TRBV12-4 and TRBJ1-2; possible D gene TRBD1, 5 bases. Deletions cut 6 bases from V and 0 bases from J, with 11 bases between. This CDR3 region has 14 residues. Here the CDR3 reads CASRPGGSNYGYTL. The CDR3 DNA is TGTGCCAGCAGACCGGGGGGGTCTAACTATGGCTACACCCTC.

This chain links TRBV20-1 with TRBJ1-2, with no clear D. Trimming took off 2 bases at V and 6 bases at J, with 4 bases between the two ends. This CDR3 has 10 residues. Germline loops: CDR1 DFQATT, CDR2 SNEGSKA (reference sequence). The CDR3 DNA sequence: TGCAGTGCTAGATCGAATGGCTACACCTTC. Protein sequence: CSARSNGYTF.

The V and J genes are TRBV7-9 and TRBJ1-2, with a possible D match to TRBD1 (5 bases). Germline CDR1 SEHNR, CDR2 FQNEAQ (reference sequence). V was clipped by 5 bases and J by 8 bases, with 21 bases between them. The CDR3 sequence is 15 residues long. Here the CDR3 DNA reads TGTGCCAGCAGCCTGGGGGACGGCGTACTTAAAGGCTACACCTTC. Translating gives CASSLGDGVLKGYTF.

The chain has TRBV6-5 and TRBJ2-3, with TRBD2 matching 8 bases. Trimming took 0 bases from V and 1 from J; bases not matched to a gene: 9. There are 18 residues in the CDR3. CDR1 is MNHEY and CDR2 is SVGAGI in the germline V gene. The CDR3 region is CASSYSNITSGCTDTQYF. The CDR3 coding sequence is TGTGCCAGCAGTTACTCGAATATAACTAGCGGTTGCACAGATACGCAGTATTTT.

This rearrangement joins TRBV20-1 to TRBJ2-5, with D perhaps matching TRBD2 (7 bases). The CDR3 has 15 residues. Trimming shortened V by 6 bases and J by 3 bases, and 20 bases separated the two germline ends. Germline V gene lookup returns CDR1 DFQATT and CDR2 SNEGSKA (reference sequence). The CDR3 loop reads CSASNGGPYEETQYF. The CDR3 DNA sequence: TGCAGTGCGAGTAACGGGGGGCCGTATGAAGAGACCCAGTACTTC.

This clonotype was picked up a small number of times. The rearrangement uses TRBV7-6 and TRBJ1-3; 9 positions match TRBD1. This CDR3 contains 19 residues. The V segment lost 4 bases and the J segment 0 bases; nucleotides outside the gene matches: 13. Germline CDR1 and CDR2: SGHVS and FNYEAQ. Written as DNA, the CDR3 is TGTGCCAGCAGCTCTAAGACAGGGGGACTCCTTGGCTCTGGAAACACCATATATTTT. Amino acids: CASSSKTGGLLGSGNTIYF.

The J gene is TRBJ2-5, the V gene TRBV5-1; TRBD1 agrees at 8 bases. Germline V gene lookup returns CDR1 SGHRS and CDR2 YFSETQ. The CDR3 covers 16 residues. V lost 1 base to trimming and J lost 5 bases; unmatched junction nucleotides: 10. In nucleotides, the CDR3 is TGCGCCAGCAGCTTGCTCCTGACAGGGGAGACGGAGACCCAGTACTTC. Protein sequence: CASSLLLTGETETQYF.

A single count supports this clonotype. This rearrangement joins TRBV19 to TRBJ2-3; a weak D match, TRBD2 (7 bases). The CDR3 extends over 14 amino acids. Germline V gene lookup returns CDR1 LNHDA and CDR2 SQIVND (reference sequence). Trimming shortened V by 7 bases and J by 4 bases, and 15 bases separated the two germline ends. The DNA for the CDR3 is TGTGCCAGTACCACCTGGGAGGGGGCAGATACGCAGTATTTT. Translated, it gives CASTTWEGADTQYF.

This chain connects TRBV9 to TRBJ1-2, with 8 bases lining up with TRBD1. The CDR3 runs 18 residues. In germline, CDR1 is SGDLS, CDR2 YYNGEE. V shed 4 bases, J shed 5 bases, and the junction held 19 bases outside the gene matches. In nucleotides, the CDR3 is TGTGCCAGCAGCCCCTCCCCCGGACAGGGTGCATCGCTGTATGGCTACACCTTC. Translation: CASSPSPGQGASLYGYTF.

The rearrangement uses TRBV20-1 and TRBJ2-1; the match to TRBD2 covers 9 bases. Germline V gives CDR1 DFQATT, CDR2 SNEGSKA (reference sequence). After removal of 3 bases from V and 4 bases from J, the junction contained 16 bases not matched to a gene. There are 18 residues in the CDR3. For the CDR3, the DNA is TGCAGTGCTAGTTTTGCGGGAGGGCCGTATGGGTCGTACAATGAGCAGTTCTTC. As protein: CSASFAGGPYGSYNEQFF.

This clonotype was detected only a few times. The chain has TRBV11-3 and TRBJ2-5; either TRBD1 or TRBD2 may supply D (6 bases each). The DNA matches TRBJ2-7 better at its end, which makes the J call doubtful. Germline V gene data show CDR1 as SGHNT and CDR2 as YENEEA. This CDR3 region has 15 residues. CDR3 sequence reads: CASSLDGGGQFEQYF. CDR3 coding DNA: TGTGCCAGCAGCTTAGATGGAGGGGGTCAATTCGAGCAGTACTTC.

This clonotype occurred a few times. The chain links TRBV5-1 to TRBJ2-1; 11 nucleotides align to TRBD1. V dropped 4 bases and J dropped 6; count of bases not matched to a gene: 6. Germline-derived CDR1 and CDR2 are SGHRS and YFSETQ. This CDR3 has 15 residues. CDR3 DNA: TGCGCCAGCAGCCCCCCCGGGACAGGGGGCAATGAGCAGTTCTTC. Translating gives CASSPPGTGGNEQFF.

The rearrangement links TRBV18 to TRBJ1-2, with 12 bases matching TRBD1. This CDR3 region has 16 residues. Trimming at V came to 1 base and at J to 5 bases, leaving 5 bases not matched to a gene. Germline loops: CDR1 KGHSH, CDR2 LQKENI. The chain's CDR3 is CASSPRGQGASYGYTF. The CDR3 nucleotides are TGTGCCAGCTCACCACGGGGACAGGGGGCTTCTTATGGCTACACCTTC.

The chain employs TRBV4-2 and TRBJ1-2; D not resolved. From germline, CDR1 is LGHNA and CDR2 YNFKEQ. Trimming pared 4 bases from V and 2 bases from J, leaving 11 bases between. The length of the CDR3 is 14 residues. The CDR3 DNA reads as TGTGCCAGCAGCCTCTTACTGGGGAACTATGGCTACACCTTC. It codes for CASSLLLGNYGYTF.

This clonotype came up a few times. The chain employs TRBV2 and TRBJ1-1; D call uncertain. Per the germline V gene, CDR1 is SNHLY and CDR2 is FYNNEI. Trimming stripped 5 bases from V and 1 base from J, with 8 bases between. This CDR3 has 13 residues. The CDR3 bases are TGTGCCAGCAGTCCAGAAACGAACACTGAAGCTTTCTTT. Protein: CASSPETNTEAFF.

The chain has TRBV29-1 and TRBJ2-3; a possible D gene is TRBD1 (5 bases). V lost 7 bases, J lost 5 bases, and 22 bases lay in between. The CDR3 totals 15 residues. CDR1 is SQVTM, CDR2 ANQGSEA, per germline. CDR3 amino acids: CSAGQGKWSGDTQYF. CDR3 in DNA: TGCAGCGCAGGGCAGGGAAAATGGTCAGGAGATACGCAGTATTTT.

Comments on this clonotype: Relative to the germline gene, one junction end is altered; a read error may explain this. This chain connects TRBV7-9 to TRBJ2-1, with TRBD1 matching over 7 bases. Germline V CDR1 and CDR2: SEHNR, FQNEAQ (reference sequence). There are 13 residues in the CDR3. CDR3 residues: CANSQIQGLEQFF. The CDR3 nucleotides read TGTGCCAACAGCCAAATACAGGGGTTAGAGCAGTTCTTC.

The rearrangement links TRBV28 to TRBJ2-7; D might be TRBD1 (6 bases). CDR3 length: 15 residues. Germline lookup yields CDR1 MDHEN and CDR2 SYDVKM. Trimming took 5 bases from V and 0 from J, leaving 14 bases between them. CDR3 loop: CASSRPRTVSYEQYF. CDR3 in DNA: TGTGCCAGCAGTCGGCCGAGGACAGTCTCCTACGAGCAGTACTTC.

The chain employs TRBV13 and TRBJ2-1; TRBD2 might be the D (5 bases). This CDR3 is 16 amino acids long. V lost 4 bases to trimming and J lost 2 bases, with 15 bases between them. Germline CDR1 reads PRHDT; CDR2 reads FYEKMQ (reference sequence). CDR3 region: CASSSQRHGTYNEQFF. The CDR3 nucleotides read TGTGCCAGCAGCTCTCAGAGACACGGGACCTACAATGAGCAGTTCTTC.

This clonotype was counted a few times. The chain employs TRBV12-3 or TRBV12-4 and TRBJ2-1, with TRBD1 as a possible D gene (5 bases). The CDR3 is 15 residues long. Deletions cut 5 bases from V and 3 bases from J, with 14 bases between. The CDR3 nucleotides are TGTGCCAGCAGTCCGCAGGCAGGGTTCTACAATGAGCAGTTCTTC. It specifies CASSPQAGFYNEQFF.

Regarding this clonotype: An end of the junction does not agree with germline; a read error may underlie this. The J gene is TRBJ2-5, the V gene TRBV10-3; 10 bases align to TRBD2. The length of the CDR3 is 14 residues. Germline CDR1 is ENHRY and CDR2 is SYGVKD. CDR3 nucleotides: TGTGCCACCGACGAGCGGGGGGGCCAAGAGGCCCAGTACTTC. It translates to CATDERGGQEAQYF.

This clonotype was seen a few times. The chain carries TRBV24-1 and TRBJ2-5; D unresolved. Germline V CDR1 and CDR2: KGHDR, SFDVKD. Trimming cost V 1 base and J 8 bases, with 7 bases left between them. CDR3 length equals 12 residues. CDR3 bases: TGTGCCACCAGTGATTTTAAGGGAACCCAGTACTTC. It specifies CATSDFKGTQYF.